The next 15 T cell receptor beta chains were all read from a single sample in a study of blood T cell repertoires in COVID-19. TCRdb keeps only in-frame clones here, not all; method: immunoSEQ multiplex PCR. The table has approximately 190,000 clones, about 88% seen once. The specimen was peripheral blood. The origin of the receptors is a young man with active or convalescent COVID-19.

The chain combines TRBV28 with TRBJ2-7; 7 positions agree with TRBD1. Germline V gene lookup returns CDR1 MDHEN and CDR2 SYDVKM. Germline trimming cut 8 bases from V and 7 bases from J; bases unmatched to any gene: 20. This CDR3 is built from 16 residues. The CDR3 sequence: CASFGSGQVAGREQYV. In DNA form, the CDR3 reads TGTGCCAGCTTCGGTTCAGGACAGGTCGCCGGGCGTGAGCAGTACGTC.

The rearrangement links TRBV3-1 (or the pseudogene TRBV3-2) to TRBJ1-2; the match to TRBD1 covers 9 bases. The V segment lost 0 bases and the J segment 4 bases; nucleotides outside the gene matches: 18. The CDR3 length is 20 residues. Germline V lookup: CDR1 LGHDT, CDR2 YNNKEL (reference sequence). The CDR3 spells CASSQDRWGGQGLRVYGYTF. Written as DNA, the CDR3 is TGTGCCAGCAGCCAAGACCGCTGGGGGGGACAGGGTCTCAGAGTCTATGGCTACACCTTC.

The V call is TRBV24-1, the J call TRBJ2-2; D possibly corresponds to TRBD2 (6 bases). With 6 bases removed from V and 13 bases from J, the gap between germline ends came to 17 bases. The CDR3 has 13 residues. Per germline, CDR1 KGHDR and CDR2 SFDVKD. Here the CDR3 DNA reads TGTGCCACCAGTTACGGGGGAGGTTCAAGGCTGTTTTTT. This codes for CATSYGGGSRLFF.

This clone has only a few counts. V usage is TRBV6-1 and J usage is TRBJ2-1; 7 bases are shared with TRBD2. V gave up 2 bases and J gave up 7 bases; unmatched junction bases: 8. Germline V gives CDR1 MNHNS, CDR2 SASEGT. The length of the CDR3 is 15 residues. CDR3 residues: CASSESGGPGNEQFF. For the CDR3, the DNA is TGTGCCAGCAGTGAATCGGGAGGCCCAGGGAATGAGCAGTTCTTC.

The chain carries TRBV29-1 and TRBJ2-2; perhaps TRBD1 as D (6 bases). The V gene lost 4 bases and the J gene lost 3 bases, with 9 bases spanning the gap. Germline V CDR1 and CDR2: SQVTM, ANQGSEA. The CDR3 runs to 13 residues. This CDR3 is CSVAGADTGELFF. CDR3 bases: TGCAGCGTTGCAGGGGCAGACACCGGGGAGCTGTTTTTT.

The J gene is TRBJ2-4, the V gene TRBV6-1, with D perhaps matching TRBD2 (5 bases). Germline V gene lookup returns CDR1 MNHNS and CDR2 SASEGT. Trimming took off 4 bases at V and 1 base at J, with 17 bases between the two ends. The CDR3 length is 17 residues. In nucleotides, the CDR3 is TGTGCCAGCAGTGCACCTACCACGGGGTGGGCCAAAAACATTCAGTACTTC. Encoded protein: CASSAPTTGWAKNIQYF.

This chain uses TRBV5-1 with TRBJ1-1; maybe TRBD1 (6 bases). From germline, CDR1 is SGHRS and CDR2 YFSETQ. V lost 0 bases and J 4 bases, leaving 19 bases between the germline ends. The CDR3 is 17 amino acids. The CDR3 nucleotides are TGCGCCAGCAGCTTGGTCGGGCAGGGGCGAAGCGGCACTGAAGCTTTCTTT. This sequence encodes CASSLVGQGRSGTEAFF.

The chain carries TRBV6-5 and TRBJ2-1; the match to TRBD2 covers 9 bases. J gave up 9 bases and V 2 bases, and 8 bases lay outside the gene matches. The V gene's germline CDR1 is MNHEY and CDR2 SVGAGI. This CDR3 contains 15 residues. CDR3 residues: CASSYEVAGDREQFF. The CDR3 bases are TGTGCCAGCAGTTACGAGGTAGCGGGAGATCGTGAGCAGTTCTTC.

The chain has TRBV28 and TRBJ1-1; D gene unclear. The CDR3 runs 12 residues. Trimming shortened V by 5 bases and J by 4 bases, and 8 bases separated the two germline ends. Germline values: CDR1 MDHEN, CDR2 SYDVKM. The CDR3 DNA follows: TGTGCCAGCAGTGGGCTGCGCACTGAAGCTTTCTTT. This codes for CASSGLRTEAFF.

This clone was seen more than once but under ten times. V and J are TRBV27 and TRBJ1-2; 10 positions agree with TRBD1. Trimming at V came to 6 bases and at J to 2 bases, leaving 6 bases not matched to a gene. The length of the CDR3 is 15 residues. CDR1 MNHEY and CDR2 SMNVEV come from the germline V gene (reference sequence). The CDR3 coding sequence is TGTGCCAGCAGGAAATCGGACAGGGGGAACTATGGCTACACCTTC. Its translation: CASRKSDRGNYGYTF.

The DNA for the CDR3 is TGTGCCAGCAGTCTAGCGGGAGTTGAGCAGTTCTTC. Amino acids: CASSLAGVEQFF. The V gene is TRBV6-2 or TRBV6-3, the J gene TRBJ2-1, with 10 bases that match TRBD2. The ends lost 5 bases at V and 9 bases at J; junction bases unmatched: 1. CDR1 and CDR2 (germline): MNHEY, SVGEGT. CDR3 size: 12 residues.

The CDR3 region has the DNA TGTGCCAGCAGTTACCAGGATCGAGCTGAAGCTTTCTTT. Translated: CASSYQDRAEAFF. This chain connects TRBV6-5 to TRBJ1-1; D is unclear. This CDR3 has 13 amino acids. Germline loops: CDR1 MNHEY, CDR2 SVGAGI. The V end lost 2 bases, the J end lost 6 bases, and 10 bases lay between the germline ends.

V is TRBV7-6 and J is TRBJ1-5, with unresolved D. Germline values: CDR1 SGHVS, CDR2 FNYEAQ. This CDR3 has 14 amino acids. Trimming took 5 bases from V and 4 from J, leaving 12 bases between them. This chain's CDR3 is CASSLPGLNQPQHF. The CDR3, as DNA: TGTGCCAGCAGCCTCCCTGGGCTAAATCAGCCCCAGCATTTT.

The chain recombines TRBV27 with TRBJ2-3, with D perhaps matching TRBD2 (6 bases). Trimming removed 3 bases at V and 8 bases at J, with 18 bases between. The CDR3 is 15 amino acids. Germline CDR1 is MNHEY and CDR2 is SMNVEV (reference sequence). Written as DNA, the CDR3 is TGTGCCAGCAGTTTTAATTATGGGACTTTTGGTACGCAGTATTTT. Its translation is CASSFNYGTFGTQYF.

In its sample, this clone was seen many times. V gene TRBV4-1 combines with J gene TRBJ1-1; D is ambiguous. CDR3 length: 15 residues. Germline V gives CDR1 MGHRA, CDR2 YSYEKL. Between the trimmed V and J ends, which lost 4 bases and 3 bases, there was a span of 15 bases. CDR3 nucleotide sequence: TGCGCCAGCAGCCGCCTAGGCATCTCGGACACTGAAGCTTTCTTT. This translates into CASSRLGISDTEAFF.